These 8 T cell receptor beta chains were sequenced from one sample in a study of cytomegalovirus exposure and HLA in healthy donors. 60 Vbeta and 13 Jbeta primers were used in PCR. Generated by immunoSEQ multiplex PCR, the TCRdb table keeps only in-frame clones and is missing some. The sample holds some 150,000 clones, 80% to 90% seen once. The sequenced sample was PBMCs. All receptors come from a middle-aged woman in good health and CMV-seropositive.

The CDR3 region has the DNA TGTGCCAGCAGTTTCCCCGAGGCTAGCGCGACGTACAATGAGCAGTTCTTC. It encodes CASSFPEASATYNEQFF. The genes are TRBV27 and TRBJ2-1; a possible D gene is TRBD2 (6 bases). V shed 3 bases and J shed 4 bases, with 19 bases lying between them. The CDR3 sequence is 17 residues long. The germline CDR1 and CDR2 sequences are MNHEY and SMNVEV (reference sequence).

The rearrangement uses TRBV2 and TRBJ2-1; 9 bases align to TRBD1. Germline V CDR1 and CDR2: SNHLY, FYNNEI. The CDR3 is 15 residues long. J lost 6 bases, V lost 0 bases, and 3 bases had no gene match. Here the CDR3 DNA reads TGTGCCAGCAGTGAAGCTAGGACAGGGGTCAATGAGCAGTTCTTC. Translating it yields CASSEARTGVNEQFF. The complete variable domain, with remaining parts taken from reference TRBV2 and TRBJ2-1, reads EPEVTQTPSHQVTQMGQEVILRCVPISNHLYFYWYRQILGQKVEFLVSFYNNEISEKSEIFDDQFSVERPDGSNFTLKIRSTKLEDSAMYFCASSEARTGVNEQFFGPGTRLTVL.

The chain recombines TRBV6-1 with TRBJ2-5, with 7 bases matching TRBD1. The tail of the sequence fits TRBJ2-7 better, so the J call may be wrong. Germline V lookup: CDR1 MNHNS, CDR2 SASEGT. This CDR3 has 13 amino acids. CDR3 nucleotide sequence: TGTGCCAGCAGGGGAACAGGGGTGGACGAGCAGTACTTC. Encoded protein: CASRGTGVDEQYF.

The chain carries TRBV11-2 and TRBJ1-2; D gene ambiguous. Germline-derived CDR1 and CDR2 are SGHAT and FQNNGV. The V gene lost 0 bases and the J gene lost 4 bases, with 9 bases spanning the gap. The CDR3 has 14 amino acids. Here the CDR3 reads CASSLDQRSYGYTF. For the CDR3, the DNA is TGTGCCAGCAGCTTAGATCAACGTAGCTATGGCTACACCTTC.

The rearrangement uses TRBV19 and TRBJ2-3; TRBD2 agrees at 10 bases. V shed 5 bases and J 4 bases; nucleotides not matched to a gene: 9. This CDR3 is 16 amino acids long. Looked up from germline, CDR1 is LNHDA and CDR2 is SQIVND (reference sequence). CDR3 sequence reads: CASSAQRGGRPDTQYF. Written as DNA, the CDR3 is TGTGCCAGTAGTGCCCAGCGGGGGGGCCGCCCAGATACGCAGTATTTT.

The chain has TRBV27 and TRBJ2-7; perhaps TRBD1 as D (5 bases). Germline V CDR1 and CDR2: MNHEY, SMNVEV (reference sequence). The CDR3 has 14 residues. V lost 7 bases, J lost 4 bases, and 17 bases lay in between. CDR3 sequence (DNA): TGTGCCAGCAAGGGCCAGGGTTCATTTTACGAGCAGTACTTC. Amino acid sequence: CASKGQGSFYEQYF.

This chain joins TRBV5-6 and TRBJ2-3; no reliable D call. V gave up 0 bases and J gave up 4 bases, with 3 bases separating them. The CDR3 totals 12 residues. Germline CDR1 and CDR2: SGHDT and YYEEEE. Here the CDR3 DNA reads TGTGCCAGCAGCTTGGGCGCAGATACGCAGTATTTT. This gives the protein CASSLGADTQYF.

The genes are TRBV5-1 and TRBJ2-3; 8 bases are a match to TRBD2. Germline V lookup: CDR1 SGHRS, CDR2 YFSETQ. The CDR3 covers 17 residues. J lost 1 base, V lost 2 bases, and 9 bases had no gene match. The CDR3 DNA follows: TGCGCCAGCAGCTTTTCCGGGAGGGCCTTTGGCACAGATACGCAGTATTTT. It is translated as CASSFSGRAFGTDTQYF. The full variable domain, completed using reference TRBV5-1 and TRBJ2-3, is KAGVTQTPRYLIKTRGQQVTLSCSPISGHRSVSWYQQTPGQGLQFLFEYFSETQRNKGNFPGRFSGRQFSNSRSEMNVSTLELGDSALYLCASSFSGRAFGTDTQYFGPGTRLTVL.